This TCR beta chain was retrieved from a study of memory CD4+ T cells and cytomegalovirus serostatus. Single viable CD3+CD4+CD8-CD45RO+ cells were sorted as the memory CD4+ T cells. Serostatus was set by detecting CMV pp150, pp28, p38, p52 IgG. This CDR3 region has 14 residues. V was clipped by 1 base and J by 5 bases; unmatched bases: 3. The V gene's germline CDR1 is SGHDT and CDR2 YYEEEE. The method was immunoSEQ multiplex PCR; TCRdb's version includes in-frame clones alone and lacks a portion of them. The sample has under 50,000 clones, around 78% seen once. The sample was memory CD4+ T cells from blood. This chain joins TRBV5-6 and TRBJ2-5, with 9 bases aligning to TRBD1. The receptor was derived from an adult in good health and CMV-seronegative. The CDR3 here is CASSLTGGDETQYF. DNA of the CDR3: TGTGCCAGCAGCTTGACAGGGGGCGATGAGACCCAGTACTTC.